Sequencing of this T cell receptor beta chain was carried out in a study of early T cells in non-severe SARS-CoV-2 infection (dated by TCRdb to the early 2020s). Background on the whole study: Because TCR sequencing was done on bulk RNA from unsorted whole blood, the alpha and beta chains could not be paired. Broader findings and caveats from the paper: VDJdb matching was skewed toward anti-spike CD8 responses, so virus-specific expansions were likely underestimated and private and CD4 specificities were missed.

As concerns this clonotype: Its antigen has not been determined. No clone much larger than this one lies a single base away; base qualities are absent.

Set within a cohort of healthcare workers in London, UK, this nested case-control study involved weekly PCR testing of nasopharyngeal swabs along with blood sampling. Healthcare workers were recruited during the week of the UK lockdown, between 23 and 31 March 2020, and followed weekly for up to about 15 weeks. The library was built by means of 5' RACE. The sequencer was a NextSeq 500. Unique molecular identifiers were attached to individual cDNA molecules in the TCR library protocol so that sequencing error and PCR bias could be corrected. Both TCR alpha and beta chains were sequenced, and tight co-correlation was observed between alpha and beta sequence abundances in each sample. The published analysis was carried out like this. Decombinator V4 was used to annotate the V gene, J gene and CDR3 of the TCR sequences. TCRs were defined as expanded if a significant change between any two time points was detected under a Poisson model with p below 0.0001. TCR abundances were normalised to the total number of TCRs sequenced per sample and expressed as counts per million. TRAV1-2 paired with TRAJ12, TRAJ20 or TRAJ33 defined MAIT TCRs, while TRAV10 paired with TRAJ18 defined iNKT TCRs. VDJdb, accessed 1 November 2021, was searched for CMV, EBV and SARS-CoV-2 annotated TCRs, excluding TCRs annotated for multiple antigens. The public reads were run again by TCRdb, first through fastp at Q25 and then through MiXCR, and only productive beta chains were kept. CDR3 protein sequences are deduplicated, and each keeps its most common genes and DNA. Clone size and V and J calls follow TCRdb, not the original study. Across this sample there are about 35,000 distinct CDR3 sequences, with over 5% seen only once. The top ten clones comprise roughly 6% of the sample.

Measured from the cysteine to the phenylalanine, the CDR3 is 14 residues long. Of the read, only the CDR3 DNA is kept; its 42 bases are in frame from base 1. CDR1 and CDR2 are read off the germline V gene as ENHRY and SYGVKD. Trimmed from V: 7 bases; trimmed from J: 4 bases; junction bases lacking a gene match: 5. This chain is built from TRBV10-3 and TRBJ1-5; 9 of the junction bases match TRBD1. Source material: whole blood. The clonotype was recovered from an adult who was a healthcare worker with PCR-confirmed SARS-CoV-2 infection or an uninfected control (not recorded which). The nucleotides read TGTGCCATCAAATCGGGGACAGGGAATCAGCCCCAGCATTTT. This codes for CAIKSGTGNQPQHF.